A single sample gave rise to the 29 T cell receptor beta chains below, sequenced in a study of cytomegalovirus exposure and HLA in healthy donors (dated by TCRdb to the late 2010s). The library was made by the immunoSEQ multiplex PCR assay. The multiplex PCR relied on a mix of 60 forward primers for TCR Vbeta segments and 13 reverse primers for TCR Jbeta segments. Imported from immuneACCESS, the table was reduced by TCRdb to in-frame sequences with V and J called. These copies leave out some clones; in studies compared against another copy, an unresolved V gene accounts for under half, and the cause of the remainder is not known. The sample's clone listing holds about 120,000 clones. Roughly 1.7% of the sample belongs to the ten largest clones. Sequenced: PBMCs. The receptors stem from a man younger than 30 in good health and CMV-seronegative.

This chain uses TRBV6-5 with TRBJ1-1, with D possibly matching TRBD1 (6 bases). The CDR3 runs 14 residues. CDR1 MNHEY and CDR2 SVGAGI come from the germline V gene. The V end lost 5 bases, the J end lost 1 base, and 11 bases lay between the germline ends. CDR3 protein: CASSKGQTNTEAFF. The DNA for the CDR3 is TGTGCCAGCAGTAAAGGACAGACGAACACTGAAGCTTTCTTT.

The chain carries TRBV5-6 and TRBJ2-7; 10 bases agree with TRBD1. There are 17 residues in the CDR3. The germline gives CDR1 SGHDT, CDR2 YYEEEE. Trimming cost V 5 bases and J 5 bases; bases outside gene matches: 16. Here the CDR3 reads CASSFLKPGTGAHEQYF. The CDR3 DNA follows: TGTGCCAGCAGTTTTCTAAAGCCAGGGACAGGGGCCCACGAGCAGTACTTC.

The J gene is TRBJ1-5, the V gene TRBV27, with 7 bases lining up with TRBD1. The trim removed 4 bases at V and 7 bases at J, leaving 10 bases unmatched. Germline CDR1 is MNHEY and CDR2 is SMNVEV (reference sequence). This CDR3 is 15 amino acids long. The CDR3 coding sequence is TGTGCCAGCAGTTCAAAACAGGGGAAACGGCAGCCCCAGCATTTT. It encodes CASSSKQGKRQPQHF.

Concerning this clone itself: Other DNA sequences in the same sample also yield this CDR3. This chain links TRBV6-5 with TRBJ1-2; D may be TRBD1 (6 bases). The CDR3 totals 14 residues. The germline V gene encodes CDR1 MNHEY and CDR2 SVGAGI. The V end was cut by 0 bases, the J end by 1 base, with 6 bases between. CDR3 bases: TGTGCCAGCAGTTACTCAGGGGGTAACTATGGCTACACCTTC. Encoded protein: CASSYSGGNYGYTF.

CDR3 bases: TGTGCCAGCAGCCCCCCTCCGGGGGTGTCTGGAAACACCATATATTTT. Amino acids: CASSPPPGVSGNTIYF. The V gene is TRBV28, the J gene TRBJ1-3; perhaps TRBD1 as D (5 bases). Germline values: CDR1 MDHEN, CDR2 SYDVKM. CDR3 length: 16 residues. V gave up 6 bases and J gave up 1 base, with 16 bases separating them.

The chain combines TRBV4-1 with TRBJ1-5; 8 bases match TRBD1. Germline V CDR1 and CDR2: MGHRA, YSYEKL. V shed 1 base and J 0 bases; nucleotides not matched to a gene: 2. CDR3 size: 16 residues. CDR3 sequence reads: CASSQGDRGSNQPQHF. The CDR3 bases are TGCGCCAGCAGCCAAGGAGACAGGGGTAGCAATCAGCCCCAGCATTTT.

The V and J genes are TRBV30 and TRBJ1-2; D is uncertain. The V end was cut by 1 base, the J end by 4 bases, with 4 bases between. CDR1 is GTSNPN and CDR2 is SVGIG in the germline V gene (reference sequence). CDR3 length: 11 residues. Here the CDR3 reads CAWSESYGYTF. In DNA form, the CDR3 reads TGTGCCTGGAGTGAGAGCTATGGCTACACCTTC.

The chain's CDR3 is CASSLSPGYTGELFF. The CDR3 region has the DNA TGTGCCAGCAGTTTATCTCCGGGGTACACCGGGGAGCTGTTTTTT. The chain is built from TRBV27 and TRBJ2-2, with TRBD2 as a possible D gene (5 bases). The CDR3 extends over 15 amino acids. Trimming cost V 0 bases and J 3 bases, with 8 bases left between them. Per the germline V gene, CDR1 is MNHEY and CDR2 is SMNVEV (reference sequence).

The chain has TRBV9 and TRBJ1-1; D remains ambiguous. The CDR3 runs to 15 residues. Germline CDR1 reads SGDLS; CDR2 reads YYNGEE. V lost 2 bases, J lost 4 bases, and 15 bases lay in between. The CDR3 sequence: CASSVGSVRSTEAFF. CDR3 bases: TGTGCCAGCAGCGTCGGGTCAGTGAGGTCCACTGAAGCTTTCTTT.

This sequence joins TRBV27 and TRBJ2-2, with a tentative D call TRBD1 (5 bases). The CDR3 is 18 amino acids. Per the germline V gene, CDR1 is MNHEY and CDR2 is SMNVEV (reference sequence). The V end was cut by 2 bases, the J end by 1 base, with 17 bases between. The CDR3 nucleotides read TGTGCCAGCAGTTTAGGTGCCCTTGGGCAGGGGAACACCGGGGAGCTGTTTTTT. This translates into CASSLGALGQGNTGELFF.

V is TRBV9 and J is TRBJ2-7, with D perhaps matching TRBD2 (5 bases). Between the trimmed V and J ends, which lost 0 bases and 2 bases, there was a span of 9 bases. CDR1 is SGDLS, CDR2 YYNGEE, per germline. The CDR3 consists of 14 residues. The CDR3 loop reads CASSVAAVPYEQYF. CDR3 DNA sequence: TGTGCCAGCAGCGTAGCAGCGGTTCCCTACGAGCAGTACTTC.

The V gene is TRBV19, the J gene TRBJ1-5; D unclear. The CDR3 spans 17 residues. The germline gives CDR1 LNHDA, CDR2 SQIVND (reference sequence). V dropped 2 bases and J dropped 1 base, with 15 bases sitting between them. The CDR3 sequence: CASSIRGVGASNQPQHF. CDR3 bases: TGTGCCAGTAGTATACGCGGGGTAGGTGCAAGCAATCAGCCCCAGCATTTT. The full variable domain, in which reference TRBV19 and TRBJ1-5 provide the parts outside the CDR3, is DGGITQSPKYLFRKEGQNVTLSCEQNLNHDAMYWYRQDPGQGLRLIYYSQIVNDFQKGDIAEGYSVSREKKESFPLTVTSAQKNPTAFYLCASSIRGVGASNQPQHFGDGTRLSIL.

The chain is built from TRBV6-5 and TRBJ1-2; D not resolved. The germline V gene encodes CDR1 MNHEY and CDR2 SVGAGI. V lost 6 bases to trimming and J lost 1 base, with 12 bases between them. The CDR3 covers 14 residues. The CDR3 DNA sequence: TGTGCCAGCAGATCTGTCACCGGTAACTATGGCTACACCTTC. Protein sequence: CASRSVTGNYGYTF.

The chain is built from TRBV19 and TRBJ2-7; TRBD1 agrees at 8 bases. Germline loops: CDR1 LNHDA, CDR2 SQIVND (reference sequence). Unmatched junction bases numbered 10, after V lost 0 bases and J lost 6 bases. The CDR3 is 16 residues long. CDR3 residues: CASSIEFLQGESEQYF. CDR3 bases: TGTGCCAGTAGTATAGAGTTTTTACAGGGGGAGTCCGAGCAGTACTTC.

V gene TRBV4-1 combines with J gene TRBJ1-2, with TRBD1 matching 11 bases. V lost 3 bases to trimming and J lost 7 bases; unmatched junction nucleotides: 7. The CDR3 consists of 15 residues. Germline V gene data show CDR1 as MGHRA and CDR2 as YSYEKL. In nucleotides, the CDR3 is TGCGCCAGCAGCCACGGACAGGGGGCGCTCGTTGGCTACACCTTC. Residues: CASSHGQGALVGYTF.

V is TRBV4-3 and J is TRBJ2-5; TRBD1 matches at 7 bases. V shed 0 bases and J 4 bases; nucleotides not matched to a gene: 5. The germline gives CDR1 LGHNA, CDR2 YSLEER. This CDR3 spans 15 amino acids. DNA of the CDR3: TGCGCCAGCAGCCAAGATGGGGACAGTAGAGAGACCCAGTACTTC. This gives the protein CASSQDGDSRETQYF.

The CDR3 nucleotides are TGTGCCAGCAGCGTATCGGGACTTCATTCCCTAGAGCAGTACTTC. This sequence encodes CASSVSGLHSLEQYF. The chain links TRBV9 to TRBJ2-7; maybe TRBD2 (6 bases). Trimming shortened V by 1 base and J by 7 bases, and 18 bases separated the two germline ends. Germline V gives CDR1 SGDLS, CDR2 YYNGEE. This CDR3 is 15 amino acids long.

The chain has TRBV28 and TRBJ1-5; perhaps TRBD1 as D (5 bases). V was pared by 5 bases and J by 11 bases, with 28 bases between. CDR3 length: 17 amino acids. Germline V gives CDR1 MDHEN, CDR2 SYDVKM. CDR3 loop: CASSTARTIRALRAQHF. As DNA, the CDR3 is TGTGCCAGCAGTACGGCCCGGACAATCAGAGCTCTTCGGGCCCAGCATTTT.

This chain connects TRBV19 to TRBJ1-3, with a weak D call TRBD1 (6 bases). The germline gives CDR1 LNHDA, CDR2 SQIVND (reference sequence). This CDR3 spans 14 amino acids. Trimming took off 3 bases at V and 2 bases at J, with 8 bases between the two ends. Here the CDR3 DNA reads TGTGCCAGTAGTATCGCAGGGGCTGGAAACACCATATATTTT. It translates to CASSIAGAGNTIYF.

This chain joins TRBV9 and TRBJ2-3, with a weak D call TRBD2 (5 bases). This CDR3 has 16 residues. V gave up 3 bases and J gave up 6 bases, with 20 bases separating them. CDR1 and CDR2 (germline): SGDLS, YYNGEE. Here the CDR3 DNA reads TGTGCCAGCAGCGCGAGAGACGGGGATAATATCGATACGCAGTATTTT. Translation: CASSARDGDNIDTQYF.

This chain connects TRBV13 to TRBJ2-7, with TRBD2 matching 7 bases. The CDR3 length is 14 residues. Germline assignment: CDR1 PRHDT and CDR2 FYEKMQ (reference sequence). V was pared by 5 bases and J by 7 bases, with 11 bases of the junction left unmatched. The CDR3 DNA sequence: TGTGCCAGCAGCCACCGACTAGCCTCTGGAGAGCAGTACTTC. Translated: CASSHRLASGEQYF.

V gene TRBV28 combines with J gene TRBJ2-1; a possible D gene is TRBD2 (5 bases). Trimming cost V 8 bases and J 8 bases, with 22 bases left between them. Germline loops: CDR1 MDHEN, CDR2 SYDVKM. CDR3 length: 15 amino acids. Here the CDR3 DNA reads TGTGCCAGCCTGGGTCTCGCGAGTAGTAGCGATGAGCAGTTCTTC. It yields the protein CASLGLASSSDEQFF.

The V and J genes are TRBV6-1 and TRBJ2-7; TRBD1 might be the D (5 bases). This CDR3 is built from 14 residues. The V end was cut by 5 bases, the J end by 2 bases, with 13 bases between. In germline, CDR1 is MNHNS, CDR2 SASEGT. The CDR3 loop reads CASSSGRATYEQYF. The CDR3 nucleotides read TGTGCCAGCAGTTCGGGCAGGGCCACCTACGAGCAGTACTTC.

The chain carries TRBV25-1 and TRBJ2-1; 13 bases are a match to TRBD2. CDR1 is MGHDK, CDR2 SYGVNS, per germline. Trimming cost V 7 bases and J 13 bases; bases outside gene matches: 10. The CDR3 covers 14 residues. The CDR3 DNA sequence: TGTGCCAGCACCCTCAGGACTAGCGGGAGTCTACAGTTCTTC. Protein product: CASTLRTSGSLQFF.

This chain links TRBV7-9 with TRBJ1-5, with D possibly being TRBD1 (6 bases). The CDR3 spans 17 residues. Germline V gene data show CDR1 as SEHNR and CDR2 as FQNEAQ (reference sequence). Between the trimmed V and J ends, which lost 5 bases and 5 bases, there was a span of 22 bases. CDR3 region: CASSKQPGQGFDQPQHF. For the CDR3, the DNA is TGTGCCAGCAGCAAACAACCGGGACAAGGCTTCGATCAGCCCCAGCATTTT.

V is TRBV27 and J is TRBJ2-7; 8 bases match TRBD1. This CDR3 comprises 13 residues. CDR1 is MNHEY and CDR2 is SMNVEV in the germline V gene (reference sequence). Losses at the gene ends were 5 bases for V and 9 bases for J; bases not matched to a gene: 9. The CDR3 region has the DNA TGTGCCAGCAGTGACCTTGGACAGGGTGGGCAGTACTTC. Its translation: CASSDLGQGGQYF.

The chain links TRBV5-1 to TRBJ2-7, with 10 positions matching TRBD1. The CDR3 sequence is 15 residues long. Per germline, CDR1 SGHRS and CDR2 YFSETQ. V lost 7 bases, J lost 1 base, and 8 bases stayed unmatched. This CDR3 is CASQSTGGLSYEQYF. In nucleotides, the CDR3 is TGCGCCAGCCAATCGACAGGGGGCTTGTCCTACGAGCAGTACTTC.

This chain links TRBV7-3 with TRBJ2-3; 7 nucleotides agree with TRBD2. Germline V lookup: CDR1 SGHTA, CDR2 FQGTGA. J gave up 3 bases and V 5 bases, and 8 bases lay outside the gene matches. The CDR3 covers 15 residues. The CDR3: CASSLRPSGTDTQYF. The CDR3 DNA sequence: TGTGCCAGCAGCCTAAGACCTAGCGGAACAGATACGCAGTATTTT.

The chain employs TRBV28 and TRBJ1-1, with D possibly TRBD1 on 6 matching bases. V was cut by 5 bases and J by 11 bases, with 15 bases left in between. Germline V gene sequence: CDR1 MDHEN, CDR2 SYDVKM. The CDR3 sequence is 12 residues long. The DNA for the CDR3 is TGTGCCAGCAGTCCCGTCCAAAGGGGGGCTTTCTTT. This encodes CASSPVQRGAFF.